A selection of T cell receptor beta chains follows, all from one sample in a study of CD8 T cells in Susac syndrome. Each CDR3 protein gets one entry after TCRdb re-called the immunoSEQ multiplex PCR reads with MiXCR. The repertoire includes 250,000 to 300,000 distinct CDR3 sequences, 70% to 90% of them detected once, and roughly 0.2% sits in the top ten. Material for sequencing was CD8+ T cells from PBMCs. The origin of the receptors is a human donor with multiple sclerosis. Each CDR3 is given with its conserved first and last residue. D genes are given only for firm matches. Where a row states a size, it is once, few, many or the class of an expanded clone; other rows omit it.

V,D,size,J,DNA,CDR3
TRBV4-1,TRBD2,once,TRBJ2-3,TGCGCCAGCAGCCAAGATCCGAACGGGAGGGCCGGGGATACGCAGTATTTT,CASSQDPNGRAGDTQYF
TRBV5-4,.,.,TRBJ2-2,TGTGCCAGCAGCTTGAAGGTAGCCGGGGAGCTGTTTTTT,CASSLKVAGELFF
TRBV18,.,.,TRBJ1-4,TGTGCCAGCTCACCCCCCGTGAGGGGCAGGGGAGAAAAACTGTTTTTT,CASSPPVRGRGEKLFF
TRBV28,TRBD1,.,TRBJ2-5,TGTGCCAGCAGACCGCAGGGGGAAGTAGAGACCCAGTACTTC,CASRPQGEVETQYF
TRBV30,.,.,TRBJ2-2,TGTGCCTGGAGTGTATTTGGGGAGCTGTTTTTT,CAWSVFGELFF
TRBV28,.,.,TRBJ2-5,TGTGCCAGCAGTCCCCTCGCAGCGCACGAGACCCAGTACTTC,CASSPLAAHETQYF
TRBV27,.,.,TRBJ1-2,TGTGCCAGCAGGTCAGGCATAGCTAACTATGGCTACACCTTC,CASRSGIANYGYTF
TRBV7-9,.,.,TRBJ1-2,TGTGCCAGCAGCCCTCCCGTCTCTAGACAGGCTAGAAATGGCTACACCTTC,CASSPPVSRQARNGYTF
TRBV27,.,once,TRBJ1-1,TGTGCCAGCAGTTTAAACTTACGGAACACTGAAGCTTTCTTT,CASSLNLRNTEAFF
TRBV9,TRBD2,.,TRBJ2-7,TGTGCCAGCAGCGTAGGCGGGAGTCCCTCCTACGAGCAGTACTTC,CASSVGGSPSYEQYF
TRBV14,.,.,TRBJ2-7,TGTGCCAGCAGCCTTGAGATCCGACGGAAGCAGTACTTC,CASSLEIRRKQYF
TRBV12-3/TRBV12-4,.,.,TRBJ2-7,TGTGCCAGCAGTTTAGAGGGCCTGTTCAAGTACTTC,CASSLEGLFKYF
TRBV19,.,.,TRBJ1-2,TGTGCCAGTAGTCTACAGGCCGACTATGGCTACACCTTC,CASSLQADYGYTF
TRBV4-2,.,.,TRBJ2-1,TGTGCCAGCAGCCAAGGTGGCGGGGCCGAAACGGGTGAGCAGTTCTTC,CASSQGGGAETGEQFF
TRBV19,.,.,TRBJ1-1,TGTGCCAGTAGTGCCGAAGGGGGGTGGAACACTGAAGCTTTCTTT,CASSAEGGWNTEAFF
TRBV19,TRBD1,.,TRBJ2-7,TGTGCCAGTAGTGTGGGACAGGAACACTACGAGCAGTACTTC,CASSVGQEHYEQYF
TRBV7-3,.,.,TRBJ2-3,TGTGCCAGCAGCTCCTTGGGCACAGATACGCAGTATTTT,CASSSLGTDTQYF
TRBV6-2/TRBV6-3,.,.,TRBJ1-1,TGTGCCAGCAGTCACCCTGAGGGGGAGACTGAAGCTTTCTTT,CASSHPEGETEAFF
TRBV9,TRBD1,.,TRBJ1-3,TGTGCCAGCAGCGGGTTGGTGCAGGGGGCAGCTGGAAACACCATATATTTT,CASSGLVQGAAGNTIYF
TRBV6-5,TRBD1,.,TRBJ1-1,TGTGCCAGCAAATTAACAGGGGAGTCGAACACTGAAGCTTTCTTT,CASKLTGESNTEAFF
TRBV19,.,.,TRBJ2-1,TGTGCCAGTACCCGACAGGCCACCACATACAATGAGCAGTTCTTC,CASTRQATTYNEQFF
TRBV6-6,.,.,TRBJ2-7,TGTGCCAGCAGGCCAGACAGGTTCCAGCAGTACTTC,CASRPDRFQQYF
TRBV4-3,TRBD2,few,TRBJ2-1,TGCGCCAGCACAGCGGGAGGGCCGGGGGACAATGAGCAGTTCTTC,CASTAGGPGDNEQFF
TRBV4-3,.,.,TRBJ2-3,TGCGCCAGCAGCCAGGAGGTGGGGTCAGATACGCAGTATTTT,CASSQEVGSDTQYF
TRBV29-1,TRBD1,.,TRBJ2-7,TGCAGCGCACTAGGACAGGCGGACCTCTACGAGCAGTACTTC,CSALGQADLYEQYF
TRBV27,.,.,TRBJ1-4,TGTGCCAGCGCTAGGGACCCAACTAATGAAAAACTGTTTTTT,CASARDPTNEKLFF
TRBV4-2,.,.,TRBJ2-1,TGTGCCAGCAGCCAAGATGGGTCGTTGTCCTACTACAATGAGCAGTTCTTC,CASSQDGSLSYYNEQFF
TRBV7-9,.,.,TRBJ1-1,TGTGCCAGCATGGGACAATTGAACACTGAAGCTTTCTTT,CASMGQLNTEAFF
TRBV7-9,TRBD2,.,TRBJ2-7,TGTGCCAGCAGCTATTTTGCGGGGGGCTACGAAACCTACGAGCAGTACTTC,CASSYFAGGYETYEQYF
TRBV20-1,.,.,TRBJ1-5,TGCAGTGCCAAAGTCAGGGGCGGGGGGAATCAGCCCCAGCATTTT,CSAKVRGGGNQPQHF
TRBV29-1,.,.,TRBJ1-1,TGCAGCGCCCGAGGGCAGGGTTTAATGGGGACTTTCTTT,CSARGQGLMGTFF
TRBV13,TRBD1,.,TRBJ2-7,TGTGCCAGCAGCTTACCCGTGGGACAGGGGGACTGCGAGCAGTACTTC,CASSLPVGQGDCEQYF
TRBV20-1,.,.,TRBJ2-3,TGCAGTGCTAGGACGGAAGCACAAGATACGCAGTATTTT,CSARTEAQDTQYF
TRBV28,.,.,TRBJ1-5,TGTGCCAGCAGTCAAGGTGATACCCCACGATATAGCAATCAGCCCCAGCATTTT,CASSQGDTPRYSNQPQHF
TRBV9,TRBD2,few,TRBJ2-7,TGTGCCAGCAGCCTCACTAGCGGGGGGTCCTACGAGCAGTACTTC,CASSLTSGGSYEQYF
TRBV20-1,.,.,TRBJ1-4,TGCAGTGCTAGAGGGCCCGACCGGAATTTGGCAAATGAAAAACTGTTTTTT,CSARGPDRNLANEKLFF
TRBV5-6,.,.,TRBJ1-2,TGTGCCAGCAGCTTAACGGGGGAGCATGGCTACACCTTC,CASSLTGEHGYTF
TRBV5-6,TRBD2,.,TRBJ2-5,TGTGCCAGCAGCCCCGGGGGGGGGTCGAGCCAAGAGACCCAGTACTTC,CASSPGGGSSQETQYF
TRBV4-2,TRBD2,few,TRBJ2-7,TGTGCCAGCAGCCAGGAACTAGCGGGAGTACACGAGCAGTACTTC,CASSQELAGVHEQYF
TRBV20-1,TRBD2,.,TRBJ2-3,TGCAGTGCTAGAGACGGGACTAGCGGCATGGATACGCAGTATTTT,CSARDGTSGMDTQYF
TRBV14,.,.,TRBJ2-1,TGTGCCAGCAGCCAAGATGGGAGCTACTCCTACAATGAGCAGTTCTTC,CASSQDGSYSYNEQFF
TRBV2,TRBD1,.,TRBJ1-6,TGTGCCGGCGTCCCGGGACAGGGGGCGTTCTATAATTCACCCCTCCACTTT,CAGVPGQGAFYNSPLHF
TRBV7-8,.,.,TRBJ2-3,TGTGCCAGCAGCTTATGGGAAGGCCAAGACACAGATACGCAGTATTTT,CASSLWEGQDTDTQYF
TRBV3-1,TRBD1,few,TRBJ2-7,TGTGCCAGCAGCCAGACAGGGGACTACGAGCAGTACTTC,CASSQTGDYEQYF
TRBV5-1,.,.,TRBJ2-1,TGCGCCAGCAGCTTGGCAGACGGTTTCGTCAATGAGCAGTTCTTC,CASSLADGFVNEQFF
TRBV7-2,TRBD2,few,TRBJ2-7,TGTGCCAGCAGCTCTAGCGGCAGCTCCTACGAGCAGTACTTC,CASSSSGSSYEQYF
TRBV7-2,.,.,TRBJ2-7,TGTGCCAGCAGCCTTCTAGGCGGCTATACCTACGAGCAGTACTTC,CASSLLGGYTYEQYF
TRBV7-2,.,.,TRBJ2-5,TGTGCCAGCAGCTTAGCGGGGAGCGTGGAGACCCAGTACTTC,CASSLAGSVETQYF
TRBV15,.,.,TRBJ2-1,TGTGCCACCAGCAGGCGGATCGGCAATGAGCAGTTCTTC,CATSRRIGNEQFF
TRBV5-1,.,.,TRBJ2-2,TGCGCCAGCAGCTTGGAGGTCGGGGAGCTGTTTTTT,CASSLEVGELFF
TRBV27,TRBD1,once,TRBJ2-7,TGTGCCAGCAGCTTCGCCCCGGGACAGGGGGCCTACGAGCAGTACTTC,CASSFAPGQGAYEQYF
TRBV30,.,.,TRBJ1-5,TGTGCCTGGAGTGTGGGGGCCCATAGCAATCAGCCCCAGCATTTT,CAWSVGAHSNQPQHF
TRBV27,.,.,TRBJ2-7,TGTGCCAGCAGTTTAACGGGCTCCTACGAGCAGTACTTC,CASSLTGSYEQYF
TRBV28,.,.,TRBJ1-1,TGTGCCAGCAGTTTAAGAGGATGGGCCAACACTGAAGCTTTCTTT,CASSLRGWANTEAFF
TRBV6-6,TRBD2,.,TRBJ2-5,TGTGCCAGCAGTTACGGGGGGGAAACGGAGACCCAGTACTTC,CASSYGGETETQYF
TRBV2,.,.,TRBJ2-1,TGTGCCAGCAGTGTGTGGACTCCCGACAATGAGCAGTTCTTC,CASSVWTPDNEQFF
TRBV15,.,once,TRBJ2-7,TGTGCCACCAGCAGAGCCGGAATCGATGACGAGCAGTACTTC,CATSRAGIDDEQYF
TRBV7-9,TRBD1,once,TRBJ2-5,TGTGCCAGCAGCCCCTTCGGGACAGGGGGAGAGACCCAGTACTTC,CASSPFGTGGETQYF
TRBV20-1,TRBD1,.,TRBJ2-5,TGCAGTGCCCGGACAGGGGGCCCCCAAGAGACCCAGTACTTC,CSARTGGPQETQYF